This is a list of T cell receptor beta chains from one sample in a study of blood T cells in healthy people across ages. TCRdb passed the 5' RACE reads through MiXCR, listing each CDR3 protein once. The table lists just over 800,000 distinct CDR3 sequences, 62% of them singletons. Sequenced material: blood. The source of these receptors is a man aged 25-40 years in good health. Both conserved end residues are part of each CDR3. Each record gives: clone size, D gene, J gene, V gene, CDR3 DNA, CDR3 protein. The D gene is left open where the match is weak. Size values are once, few and many counts, or a class for expanded clones, and some rows have none.

few TRBD2 TRBJ2-7 TRBV6-6 TGTGCCAGCAGTTACTCGATTCGGGGGGACTACGAGCAGTACTTC CASSYSIRGDYEQYF
. TRBD1 TRBJ1-2 TRBV6-6 TGTGCCAGCATTGGGACAGACCCATATGGCTACACCTTC CASIGTDPYGYTF
few . TRBJ2-3 TRBV6-1 TGTGCCAGCAGTGGTGGGCGTACTAGCACAGATACGCAGTATTTT CASSGGRTSTDTQYF
. . TRBJ2-7 TRBV14 TGTGCCTGCAGCCAAGTGAGGGGTGGCGAGCAGTACTTC CACSQVRGGEQYF
. TRBD1 TRBJ1-1 TRBV2 TGTGCCAGTGAGGGGGCTCTTGCTGAAGCTTTCTTT CASEGALAEAFF
once TRBD2 TRBJ2-5 TRBV15 TGTGCCACCAGGTCAATAGCGGGGGGCGAGACCCAGTACTTC CATRSIAGGETQYF
. . TRBJ2-5 TRBV6-2/TRBV6-3 TGTGCCAGCGGCACATGGGCCGGGGAGACCCAGTACTTC CASGTWAGETQYF
. TRBD1 TRBJ2-1 TRBV5-1 TGCGCCAGCAGCCTGCCGACAGGGGGCATGGACAATGAGCAGTTCTTC CASSLPTGGMDNEQFF
. . TRBJ2-7 TRBV28 TGTGCCAGTTTCGTATGGGGAACCTACGAGCAGTACTTC CASFVWGTYEQYF
few . TRBJ2-5 TRBV3-1 TGTGCCAGCAGCCAAGGAAACAGGGCCGGTTGGGAGACCCAGTACTTC CASSQGNRAGWETQYF
. . TRBJ2-1 TRBV6-2/TRBV6-3 TGTGCCAGCAATGAACTTTACAATGAGCAGTTCTTC CASNELYNEQFF
. . TRBJ2-7 TRBV29-1 TGCAGCGTTGGTCTACAGGGTATCTCCTACGAGCAGTACTTC CSVGLQGISYEQYF
. TRBD2 TRBJ2-5 TRBV10-3 TGTGCCATCAGTGAGTCGCTTCTAGCGGGGGGAGCGGAGACCCAGTACTTC CAISESLLAGGAETQYF
. TRBD1 TRBJ1-6 TRBV3-1 TGTGCCAGCAGCCACGGACAGGGCCTGCAATCACCCCTCCACTTT CASSHGQGLQSPLHF
few . TRBJ2-6 TRBV5-1 TGCGCCAGCAGCTTGATAGGGACCGGGGCCAACGTCCTGACTTTC CASSLIGTGANVLTF
few . TRBJ2-4 TRBV10-3 TGTGCCATCAGTACCGGAGGAACCAAAAACATTCAGTACTTC CAISTGGTKNIQYF
. . TRBJ2-5 TRBV7-2 TGTGCCAGCAGCCCGATTCTAAGGGAGACCCAGTACTTC CASSPILRETQYF
. . TRBJ1-5 TRBV12-3/TRBV12-4 TGTGCCAGCAGTCGTCCCAATCAGCCCCAGCATTTT CASSRPNQPQHF
few . TRBJ2-7 TRBV7-2 TGTGCCAGCAGCTTTAGTGGGGGTCAAGACGAGCAGTACTTC CASSFSGGQDEQYF
few . TRBJ1-2 TRBV6-5 TGTGCCAGCAGTTACTCCGGACAAAGCGATGGCTACACCTTC CASSYSGQSDGYTF
once . TRBJ1-1 TRBV7-2 TGTGCCAGCAGCTTTATCGGGGCAGGCACTGAAGCTTTCTTT CASSFIGAGTEAFF
few . TRBJ2-1 TRBV12-3/TRBV12-4 TGTGCCAGCAAAGGACGAGGCTCCTACAATGAGCAGTTCTTC CASKGRGSYNEQFF
. . TRBJ2-7 TRBV20-1 TGCAGTGCGTCAATAGGGGCGGCCTACGAGCAGTACTTC CSASIGAAYEQYF
once . TRBJ2-7 TRBV7-3 TGTGCCAGCAGCCTAGCTCTCGGGAACGAGCAGTACTTC CASSLALGNEQYF
. . TRBJ2-1 TRBV7-3 TGTGCCAGCAGCACCCGGACGGGCGGGTGGTTCTTC CASSTRTGGWFF
. TRBD2 TRBJ2-1 TRBV11-2 TGTGCCAGCAGCTTACTAGCGGAGTCCTACAATGAGCAGTTCTTC CASSLLAESYNEQFF
. . TRBJ1-2 TRBV7-8 TGTGCCAGCAGCGCGGGACGGAACTATGGCTACACCTTC CASSAGRNYGYTF
once TRBD2 TRBJ2-4 TRBV2 TGTGCCAGCAGTGGTACCGGGACTAGCGGGGTGCGGCAGTACTTC CASSGTGTSGVRQYF
. . TRBJ2-5 TRBV25-1 TGTGCCAGCAGTGAATACAGGGTTAATGAGCAGTACTTC CASSEYRVNEQYF
. . TRBJ1-6 TRBV7-2 TGTGCCAGCAGCTTAGCCTCACCGAGGGGCGCGGGGTCACCCCTCCACTTT CASSLASPRGAGSPLHF
. . TRBJ1-4 TRBV7-2 TGTGCCAGCAGCTCGGGGCAGGCTGCAACTAATGAAAAACTGTTTTTT CASSSGQAATNEKLFF
. . TRBJ1-5 TRBV7-9 TGTGCCAGCAGCTCAAATGGCGTGAATCAGCCCCAGCATTTT CASSSNGVNQPQHF
few TRBD1 TRBJ1-2 TRBV6-1 TGTGCCACCACGGACAGGGGTCGATATGGCTACACCTTC CATTDRGRYGYTF
. TRBD1 TRBJ2-1 TRBV14 TGTGCCAGCAGCCAAGGTTCGAAGGGGGCTAGGAGTGAGCAGTTCTTC CASSQGSKGARSEQFF
. . TRBJ2-2 TRBV6-6 TGTGCCAGCAGTTACGGTGCTTCCGGGGAGCTGTTTTTT CASSYGASGELFF
. . TRBJ1-4 TRBV5-1 TGCGCCAGCAGCTCTGACGGCTCCTGGAGCGAAAAACTGTTTTTT CASSSDGSWSEKLFF
few . TRBJ1-5 TRBV7-2 TGTGCCAGCAGCTTAGATGGGCGTCCGCCCCAGCATTTT CASSLDGRPPQHF
. TRBD2 TRBJ2-5 TRBV5-1 TGCGCCAGCAGCTTGGAAGCGGGGGGGCTGGAGACCCAGTACTTC CASSLEAGGLETQYF
. . TRBJ2-5 TRBV2 TGTGCCAGCATCGCGCAAGAGACCCAGTACTTC CASIAQETQYF
few . TRBJ1-6 TRBV9 TGTGCCAGCAGCGTTAGCTGGGAAAGGGATTCACCCCTCCACTTT CASSVSWERDSPLHF
. . TRBJ1-2 TRBV6-6 TGTGCCAGCAGTTATGTCGGGGCGAACTATGGCTACACCTTC CASSYVGANYGYTF
. . TRBJ2-5 TRBV7-2 TGTGCCAGCAGCCCGCCATGCATAGAGGGGGAGACCCAGTACTTC CASSPPCIEGETQYF
. . TRBJ1-5 TRBV28 TGTGCCAGCAGCGGGCCGGGGCTCAGCAATCAGCCCCAGCATTTT CASSGPGLSNQPQHF
. TRBD1 TRBJ2-1 TRBV5-1 TGCGCCAGCAGCTACGGGACAGCAATTCTGGATGAGCAGTTCTTC CASSYGTAILDEQFF
once . TRBJ1-5 TRBV28 TGTGCCAGCACCTCAGGCAATCAGCCCCTGCATTTT CASTSGNQPLHF
few TRBD1 TRBJ2-2 TRBV7-2 TGTGCCAGCAGCTCATCCAGGGGGACCGCCGGGGAGCTGTTTTTT CASSSSRGTAGELFF
. TRBD1 TRBJ1-2 TRBV5-1 TGCGCCAGCAGCTTGGTACCCAGGGGGCGCAACAGGAATGGCTACACCTTC CASSLVPRGRNRNGYTF
. . TRBJ2-4 TRBV15 TGTGCCACCAGCAGAGATCCCTCGCCTTTAGCCAAAAACATTCAGTACTTC CATSRDPSPLAKNIQYF
. . TRBJ2-7 TRBV20-1 TGCAGTGCTAGATCGGGGATCGAGCAGTACTTC CSARSGIEQYF
. . TRBJ2-2 TRBV29-1 TGCAGCGTCAGCGGGCTGAACACCGGGGAGCTGTTTTTT CSVSGLNTGELFF
once . TRBJ2-4 TRBV18 TGTGCCAGCTCGGAACTGGAGGGGGACATTCAGTACTTC CASSELEGDIQYF
. . TRBJ2-7 TRBV9 TGTGCCAGCAGCGTAGGACAGAGCTATTCCTACGAGCAGTACTTC CASSVGQSYSYEQYF